A single T cell receptor (beta chain) is shown here with its context. Its antigen is unknown. It has no much larger one-base neighbor in the sample; base qualities were not kept. The germline V gene (reference sequence) supplies CDR1 LGHDT and CDR2 YNNKEL. The CDR3 sequence holds 14 residues, the cysteine and phenylalanine included. Solely the CDR3 DNA is kept, with 42 bases framed from the first base. V gives up 0 bases and J gives up 5 bases, and the segment between their germline ends measures 11 bases. Receptors were amplified or captured by multiplex PCR. Instrument used: Illumina HiSeq 4000. iRepertoire HTBI primers and Arm-PCR amplification of CDR3 regions were used to construct TCR beta libraries. PCR products were gel purified before sequencing. As for how the authors treated the data: Across samples, 60 to 75 TRBV and roughly 13 TRBJ segments were identified and used for gene usage analysis of CDR3 amino acid clonotypes. COPE and FqMerger were used to merge filtered high-quality paired reads into contigs. BLAST was used to align contigs to the IMGT TRBV, TRBD and TRBJ reference genes, and CDR3 was defined following IMGT. Highly expanded clones were defined as clonotypes with a frequency above 0.1%. Shannon entropy was used to measure repertoire diversity, and the Gini coefficient was used to measure V-J evenness. Clonotypes shared by more than one individual were considered public. The raw public reads went through TCRdb reprocessing: fastp at Q25, MiXCR clone calling, in-frame beta chains kept. Rows are combined by CDR3 protein, so each entry shows the most common genes and DNA. In this record, the V and J calls reflect TCRdb's handling and not the investigators' own analysis. For this sample there are about 530,000 distinct CDR3 sequences; roughly 15% appear just once. The ten largest clones represent 20% to 25% of the sample.

The source of the sample is a study of regulatory T cells in long-lasting Graves disease (dated by TCRdb to about 2021). As for the study more broadly: Antithyroid drugs had been taken for less than 3 months by newly diagnosed Graves' disease patients. Peripheral blood TCR sequencing and RNA sequencing compared persistent Graves' disease patients with newly diagnosed Graves' disease patients. The study took place in China and was registered as a clinical trial. A total of around 35 samples were covered by TCR sequencing, comprising around 13 persistent and 20 or so newly diagnosed Graves' disease patients. Study-level results and caveats: More public clonotypes were shared among persistent patients (roughly 2,700) than among newly diagnosed patients (just under 1,000). Only the TCR beta chain was sequenced and analyzed. The authors noted that the small sample size was a limitation that may lower accuracy. TRBV28, TRBJ1-2 and TRBJ2-5 were preferentially used in persistent disease, while TRBV20-1 and TRBJ2-1 were favored in newly diagnosed disease. Lower TCR Shannon entropy and fewer highly expanded clones were observed in persistent Graves' disease patients than in newly diagnosed patients, which suggested clonal expansion. Peripheral blood alone was examined, since thyroid tissue, which constituted the primary lesion, could not be accessed.

The meaning of the sample's time point label: newly diagnosed GD, antithyroid drugs for less than 3 months. RNA was extracted from PBMCs in TRIzol for both TCR sequencing and RNA sequencing. The diagnosis of Graves' disease followed American Thyroid Association guidelines. The patients came from an endocrinology department in Xi'an, China. Each patient gave around 9.2 milliliters of peripheral blood, collected in an EDTA anticoagulant tube. Ficoll Paque Plus density gradient separation was used to isolate PBMCs, and no further T cell sorting was done. An Agilent 2100 Bioanalyzer and agarose gel were used to check RNA quality, and a NanoDrop 2000 was used to measure RNA concentration. The sample was also linked to a second study, of T cells in Graves' hyperthyroidism and ophthalmopathy. In that second paper, the authors write: Stable Graves' hyperthyroidism was defined as no progression to ophthalmopathy during 18 months of follow-up. The hyperthyroidism patients were between 18 and 65 years old and newly diagnosed, with a disease duration of less than 2 months. The study excluded patients with uncontrolled infections, other autoimmune diseases, pregnancy or lactation. Diagnoses were established on the basis of clinical symptoms, serum thyroxine and TRAb, thyroid ultrasound, and orbital computed tomography. For the first round of RT-PCR on the TCR CDR3, the HTBI primer set was used together with the Qiagen OneStep RT-PCR kit. Most expanded thyroid clonotypes (frequency above 0.001) were also detected in blood, a finding suggesting that blood repertoires may reflect thyroid immune responses. In cross-validation, a model built on a 13 V-J signature told ophthalmopathy apart from stable hyperthyroidism with approximately 91% sensitivity and roughly 83% specificity, and in testing the same model reached 80%/75%. In validation, progression to ophthalmopathy was predicted by the model with around 70% sensitivity and roughly 76% specificity, a median of approximately 7.1 months before onset. A discovery cohort of approximately 100 patients, approximately 44 with Graves' ophthalmopathy and approximately 60 with stable Graves' hyperthyroidism, was used to find distinguishing TCR V-J signatures. An independent validation cohort of fewer than 20 hyperthyroidism patients and about 16 patients who later progressed to ophthalmopathy tested prospective prediction of ophthalmopathy. The roughly 100 discovery patients were randomly divided into training and test sets at a 7:3 ratio. In six Graves' hyperthyroidism patients, the study also compared T-cell repertoires from thyroid tissue with T-cell repertoires from blood. Following sampling, methimazole starting at 30 mg daily was given to hyperthyroidism patients, and high-dose intravenous methylprednisolone was given to ophthalmopathy patients. Libraries were constructed in a second round of multiplex PCR, after which size selection and purification were carried out. Libraries were sequenced paired-end with 100 bp reads on an Illumina HiSeq2000. SOAPnuke was used to process the raw data, with reads discarded if the reads contained adapters or uncalled bases, had a mean Phred below 15, or lacked an exact constant-primer or identifier match. High-quality paired reads were merged using COPE v1.2.5, and each unique nucleotide sequence was defined as a clonotype. MiTCR v1.1 was used to align clonotypes to the IMGT TRBV, TRBD and TRBJ reference segments. Analysis was restricted to V-J combinations with a frequency above 0.0001, which covered 98% to 99.2% of repertoires. The TCS score was defined as F50 (clonal expansion) divided by E x V (chaos), with BLOSUM62-based TCRdist calculated between CDR3 peptides within each V-J. Welch's t-statistics and random forest reduced 450 to 600 V-J features to about 12, which were used in a naive Bayes classifier (R e1071). Sample size was not statistically predetermined, and investigators were not blinded to group allocation. The paper describes TCR Vbeta CDR3 sequencing of 140 or so peripheral blood samples, made up of 43 ophthalmopathy patients, roughly 80 hyperthyroidism patients and 17 progressor patients.

The chain employs TRBV3-1 and TRBJ2-7; the D gene is perhaps TRBD2, from 6 matching bases. Sequences were derived from peripheral blood mononuclear cells (PBMCs), sampled at new diagnosis, from a patient treated with antithyroid drugs. The TCR comes from a middle-aged woman with Graves disease. Donor details come from another sample of the same person, matched by shared clones. The CDR3 has the sequence CASSQDRRGDEQYF. The nucleotide sequence reads as follows: TGTGCCAGCAGCCAAGATCGACGCGGGGACGAGCAGTACTTC.